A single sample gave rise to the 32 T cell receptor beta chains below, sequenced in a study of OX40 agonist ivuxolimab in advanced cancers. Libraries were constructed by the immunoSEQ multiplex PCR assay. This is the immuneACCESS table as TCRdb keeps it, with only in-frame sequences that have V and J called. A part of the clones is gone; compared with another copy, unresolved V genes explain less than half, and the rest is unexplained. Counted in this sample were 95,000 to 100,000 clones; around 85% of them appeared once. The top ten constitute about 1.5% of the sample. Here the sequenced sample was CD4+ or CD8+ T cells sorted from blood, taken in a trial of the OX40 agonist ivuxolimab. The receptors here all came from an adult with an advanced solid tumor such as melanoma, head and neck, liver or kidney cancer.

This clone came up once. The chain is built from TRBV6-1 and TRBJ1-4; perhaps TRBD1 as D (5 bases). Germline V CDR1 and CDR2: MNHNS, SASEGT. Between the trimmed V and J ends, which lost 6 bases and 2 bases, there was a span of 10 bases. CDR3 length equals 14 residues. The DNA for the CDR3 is TGTGCCAGCAGCGACAGATCCACTAATGAAAAACTGTTTTTT. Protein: CASSDRSTNEKLFF.

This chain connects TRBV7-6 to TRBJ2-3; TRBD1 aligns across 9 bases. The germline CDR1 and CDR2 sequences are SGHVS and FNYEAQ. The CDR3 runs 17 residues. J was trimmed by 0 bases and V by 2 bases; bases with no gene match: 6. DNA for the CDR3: TGTGCCAGCAGCTTATTAGGGACAGGGACTAGCACAGATACGCAGTATTTT. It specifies CASSLLGTGTSTDTQYF.

The CDR3 sequence: CASRVWENEKLFF. The CDR3 DNA reads as TGTGCCAGCAGAGTCTGGGAAAATGAAAAACTGTTTTTT. The chain has TRBV28 and TRBJ1-4; D gene ambiguous. Looked up from germline, CDR1 is MDHEN and CDR2 is SYDVKM. The CDR3 spans 13 residues. Trimming left V 6 bases short and J 5 bases short, with 10 bases between.

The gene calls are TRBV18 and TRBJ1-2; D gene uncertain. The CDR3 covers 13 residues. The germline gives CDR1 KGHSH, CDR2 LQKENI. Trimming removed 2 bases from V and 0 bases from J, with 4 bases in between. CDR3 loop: CASSPSANYGYTF. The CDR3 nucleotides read TGTGCCAGCTCACCATCGGCTAACTATGGCTACACCTTC.

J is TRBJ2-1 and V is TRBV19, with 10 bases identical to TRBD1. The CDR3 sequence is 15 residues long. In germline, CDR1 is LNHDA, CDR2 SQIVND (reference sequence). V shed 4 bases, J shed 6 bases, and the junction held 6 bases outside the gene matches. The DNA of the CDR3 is TGTGCCAGTAGTAGTACCGGGACAGGGGCCAATGAGCAGTTCTTC. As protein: CASSSTGTGANEQFF.

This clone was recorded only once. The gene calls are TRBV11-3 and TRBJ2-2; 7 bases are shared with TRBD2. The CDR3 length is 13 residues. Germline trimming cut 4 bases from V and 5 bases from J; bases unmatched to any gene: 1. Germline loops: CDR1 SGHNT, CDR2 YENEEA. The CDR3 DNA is TGTGCCAGCAGCTGGGGGGGAACCGGGGAGCTGTTTTTT. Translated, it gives CASSWGGTGELFF. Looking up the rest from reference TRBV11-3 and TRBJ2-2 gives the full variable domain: EAGVVQSPRYKIIEKKQPVAFWCNPISGHNTLYWYLQNLGQGPELLIRYENEEAVDDSQLPKDRFSAERLKGVDSTLKIQPAELGDSAVYLCASSWGGTGELFFGEGSRLTVL.

The CDR3 region has the DNA TGTGCCAGCAGCGCCGGTCTAGAGTACAATGAGCAGTTCTTC. This gives the protein CASSAGLEYNEQFF. The chain carries TRBV5-6 and TRBJ2-1, with D unresolved. Germline V gene sequence: CDR1 SGHDT, CDR2 YYEEEE. Trimming took off 4 bases at V and 4 bases at J, with 12 bases between the two ends. The CDR3 is 14 amino acids.

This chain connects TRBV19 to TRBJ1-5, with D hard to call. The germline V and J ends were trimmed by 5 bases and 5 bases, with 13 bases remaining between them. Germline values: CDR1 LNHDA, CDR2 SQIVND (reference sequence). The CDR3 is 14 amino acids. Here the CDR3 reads CASSPSRYDQPQHF. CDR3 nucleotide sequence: TGTGCCAGTAGTCCTTCCCGGTACGATCAGCCCCAGCATTTT.

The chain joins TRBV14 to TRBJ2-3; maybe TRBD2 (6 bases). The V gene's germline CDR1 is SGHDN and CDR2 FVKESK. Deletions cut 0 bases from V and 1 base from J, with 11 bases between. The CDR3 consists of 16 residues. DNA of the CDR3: TGTGCCAGCAGCCAAGAGTGGGGGGACCGCACAGATACGCAGTATTTT. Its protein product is CASSQEWGDRTDTQYF.

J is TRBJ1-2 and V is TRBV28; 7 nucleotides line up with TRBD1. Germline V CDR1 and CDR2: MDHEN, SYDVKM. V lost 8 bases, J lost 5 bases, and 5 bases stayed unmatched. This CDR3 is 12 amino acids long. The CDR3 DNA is TGTGCCAGCGGACAGGTTATATATGGCTACACCTTC. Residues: CASGQVIYGYTF.

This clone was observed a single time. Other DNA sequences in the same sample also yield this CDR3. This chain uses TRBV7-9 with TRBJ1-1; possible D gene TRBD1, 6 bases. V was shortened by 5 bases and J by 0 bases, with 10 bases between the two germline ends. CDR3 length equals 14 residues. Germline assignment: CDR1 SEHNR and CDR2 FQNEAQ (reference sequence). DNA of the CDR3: TGTGCCAGCAGCCTTACAGGGCTGAACACTGAAGCTTTCTTT. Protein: CASSLTGLNTEAFF.

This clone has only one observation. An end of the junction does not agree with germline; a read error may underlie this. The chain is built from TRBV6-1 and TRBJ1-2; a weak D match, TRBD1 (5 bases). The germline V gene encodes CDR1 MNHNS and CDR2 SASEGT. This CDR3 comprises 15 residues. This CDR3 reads CAGSEAGTKDYGYTF. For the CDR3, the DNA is TGTGCCGGCAGTGAAGCCGGGACCAAGGACTATGGCTACACCTTC.

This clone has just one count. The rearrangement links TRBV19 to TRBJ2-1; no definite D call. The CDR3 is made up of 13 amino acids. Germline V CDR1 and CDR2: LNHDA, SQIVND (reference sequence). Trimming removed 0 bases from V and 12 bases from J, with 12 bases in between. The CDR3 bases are TGTGCCAGTAGTATAGATTGGGTGGGCCCGCAGTTCTTC. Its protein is CASSIDWVGPQFF.

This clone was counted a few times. CDR3 coding DNA: TGTGCCAGCAGCTTAGCGGGCAATGAGCAGTTCTTC. The encoded protein is CASSLAGNEQFF. The chain uses TRBV11-2 and TRBJ2-1; D is undetermined. Deletions cut 1 base from V and 6 bases from J, with 4 bases between. Germline values: CDR1 SGHAT, CDR2 FQNNGV. This CDR3 region has 12 residues.

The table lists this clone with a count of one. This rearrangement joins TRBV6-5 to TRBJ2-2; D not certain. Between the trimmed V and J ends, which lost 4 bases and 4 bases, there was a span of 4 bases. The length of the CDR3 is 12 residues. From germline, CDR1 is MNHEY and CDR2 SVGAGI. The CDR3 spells CASSFSTGELFF. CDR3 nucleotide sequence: TGTGCCAGCAGTTTTAGCACCGGGGAGCTGTTTTTT.

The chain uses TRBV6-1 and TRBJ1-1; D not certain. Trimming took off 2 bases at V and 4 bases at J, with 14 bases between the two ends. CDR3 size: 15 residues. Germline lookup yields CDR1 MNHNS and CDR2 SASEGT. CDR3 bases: TGTGCCAGCAGTGAATCCGTTCCCCTAGGCACTGAAGCTTTCTTT. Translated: CASSESVPLGTEAFF.

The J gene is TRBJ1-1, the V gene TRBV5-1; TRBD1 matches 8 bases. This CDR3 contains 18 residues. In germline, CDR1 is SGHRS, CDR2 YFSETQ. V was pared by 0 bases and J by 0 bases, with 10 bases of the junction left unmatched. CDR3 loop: CASSLAPRQGTMNTEAFF. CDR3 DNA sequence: TGCGCCAGCAGCTTGGCCCCCAGACAGGGGACTATGAACACTGAAGCTTTCTTT. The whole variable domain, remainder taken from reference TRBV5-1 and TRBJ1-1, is KAGVTQTPRYLIKTRGQQVTLSCSPISGHRSVSWYQQTPGQGLQFLFEYFSETQRNKGNFPGRFSGRQFSNSRSEMNVSTLELGDSALYLCASSLAPRQGTMNTEAFFGQGTRLTVV.

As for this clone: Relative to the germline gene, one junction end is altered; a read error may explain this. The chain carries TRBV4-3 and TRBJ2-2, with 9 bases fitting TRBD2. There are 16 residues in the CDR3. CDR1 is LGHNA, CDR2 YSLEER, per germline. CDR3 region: CASSEATGTSLGGLFF. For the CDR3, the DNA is TGCGCCAGCAGCGAAGCTACCGGGACTAGCCTAGGGGGGCTGTTTTTT.

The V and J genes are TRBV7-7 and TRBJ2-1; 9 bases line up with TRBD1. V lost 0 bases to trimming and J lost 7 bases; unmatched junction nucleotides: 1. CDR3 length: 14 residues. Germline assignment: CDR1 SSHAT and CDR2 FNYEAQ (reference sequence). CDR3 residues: CASSLAGTGNEQFF. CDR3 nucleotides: TGTGCCAGCAGCTTAGCCGGGACAGGGAATGAGCAGTTCTTC.

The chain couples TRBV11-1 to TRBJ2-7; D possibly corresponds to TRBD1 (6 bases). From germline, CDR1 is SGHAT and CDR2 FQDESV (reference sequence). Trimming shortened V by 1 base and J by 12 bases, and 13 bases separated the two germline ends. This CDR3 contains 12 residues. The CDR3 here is CASSLDQGLLYF. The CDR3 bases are TGTGCCAGCAGCTTAGACCAGGGGTTGCTGTACTTC.

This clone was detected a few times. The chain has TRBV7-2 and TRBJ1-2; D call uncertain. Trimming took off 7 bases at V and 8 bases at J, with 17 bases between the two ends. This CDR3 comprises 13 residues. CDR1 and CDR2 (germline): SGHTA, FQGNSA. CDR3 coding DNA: TGTGCCAGCACCCCACCGAGGGATAACGGCTACACCTTC. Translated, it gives CASTPPRDNGYTF.

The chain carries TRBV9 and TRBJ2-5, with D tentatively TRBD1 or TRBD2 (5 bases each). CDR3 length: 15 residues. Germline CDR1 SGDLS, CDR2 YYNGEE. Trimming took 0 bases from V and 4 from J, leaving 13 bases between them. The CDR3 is CASSVGGTNPETQYF. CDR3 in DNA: TGTGCCAGCAGCGTAGGAGGGACGAACCCAGAGACCCAGTACTTC.

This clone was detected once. The chain's CDR3 is CASSLQTTGELFF. Here the CDR3 DNA reads TGTGCCAGCAGCCTACAGACCACCGGGGAGCTGTTTTTT. The chain employs TRBV7-3 and TRBJ2-2; D is unresolved. Trimming cost V 5 bases and J 4 bases, with 8 bases left between them. The length of the CDR3 is 13 residues. The germline CDR1 and CDR2 sequences are SGHTA and FQGTGA.

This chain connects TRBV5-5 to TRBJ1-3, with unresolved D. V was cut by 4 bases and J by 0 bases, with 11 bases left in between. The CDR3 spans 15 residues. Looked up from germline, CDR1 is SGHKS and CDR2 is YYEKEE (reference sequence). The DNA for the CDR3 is TGTGCCAGCAGCCGTGGACCCTACTCTGGAAACACCATATATTTT. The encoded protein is CASSRGPYSGNTIYF. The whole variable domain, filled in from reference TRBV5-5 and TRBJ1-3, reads DAGVTQSPTHLIKTRGQQVTLRCSPISGHKSVSWYQQVLGQGPQFIFQYYEKEERGRGNFPDRFSARQFPNYSSELNVNALLLGDSALYLCASSRGPYSGNTIYFGEGSWLTVV.

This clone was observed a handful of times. As DNA, the CDR3 is TGTGCCAGCAGTCTTACAGGGGACTCTGGCTACACCTTC. Protein: CASSLTGDSGYTF. The gene calls are TRBV2 and TRBJ1-2, with TRBD1 matching over 7 bases. Trimming removed 5 bases from V and 7 bases from J; junction bases left unmatched: 7. This CDR3 has 13 amino acids. CDR1 is SNHLY, CDR2 FYNNEI, per germline.

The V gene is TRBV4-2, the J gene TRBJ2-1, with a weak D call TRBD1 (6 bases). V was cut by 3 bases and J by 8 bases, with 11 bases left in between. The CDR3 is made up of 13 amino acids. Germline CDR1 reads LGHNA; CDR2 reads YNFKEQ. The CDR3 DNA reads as TGTGCCAGCAGCCAGCAACAGGGTTATGAGCAGTTCTTC. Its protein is CASSQQQGYEQFF.

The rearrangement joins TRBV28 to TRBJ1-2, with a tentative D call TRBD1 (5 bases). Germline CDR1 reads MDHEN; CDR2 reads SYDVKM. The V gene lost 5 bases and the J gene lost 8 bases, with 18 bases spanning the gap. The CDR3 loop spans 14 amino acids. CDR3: CASSIRGRVHGYTF. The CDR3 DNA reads TGTGCCAGCAGTATACGCGGCAGGGTGCACGGCTACACCTTC.

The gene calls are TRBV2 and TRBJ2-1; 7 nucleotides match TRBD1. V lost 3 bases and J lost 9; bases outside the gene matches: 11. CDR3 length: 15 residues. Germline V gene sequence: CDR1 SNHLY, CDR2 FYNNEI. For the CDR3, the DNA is TGTGCCAGCAGTGAGATACAGGGGCGTTCTAGTGAGCAGTTCTTC. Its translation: CASSEIQGRSSEQFF.

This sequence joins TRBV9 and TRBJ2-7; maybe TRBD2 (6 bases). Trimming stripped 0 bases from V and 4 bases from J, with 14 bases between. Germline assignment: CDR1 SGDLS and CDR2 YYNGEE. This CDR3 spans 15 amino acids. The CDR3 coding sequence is TGTGCCAGCAGCGTAGGCGGGACGGGGGTATACGAGCAGTACTTC. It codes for CASSVGGTGVYEQYF.

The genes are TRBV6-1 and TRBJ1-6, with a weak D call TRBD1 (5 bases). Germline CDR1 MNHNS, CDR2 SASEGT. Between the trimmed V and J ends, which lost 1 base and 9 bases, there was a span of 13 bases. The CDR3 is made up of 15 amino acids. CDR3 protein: CASSEEGRYGSPLHF. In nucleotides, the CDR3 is TGTGCCAGCAGTGAAGAGGGGCGATACGGTTCACCCCTCCACTTT.

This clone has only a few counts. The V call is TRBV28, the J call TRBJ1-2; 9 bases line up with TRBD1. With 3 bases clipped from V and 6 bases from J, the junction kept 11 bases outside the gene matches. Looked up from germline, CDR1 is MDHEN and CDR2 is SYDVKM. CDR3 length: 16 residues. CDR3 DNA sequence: TGTGCCAGCAGTTTTTCTCTCCCGGGACAGGGCAATGGCTACACCTTC. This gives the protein CASSFSLPGQGNGYTF.

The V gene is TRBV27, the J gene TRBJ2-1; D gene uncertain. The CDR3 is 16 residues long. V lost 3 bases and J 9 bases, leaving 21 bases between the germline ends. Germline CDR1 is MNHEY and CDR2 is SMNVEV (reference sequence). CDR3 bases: TGTGCCAGCAGTTTTCGTCCCCTAGAAAGGTTGGGTGAGCAGTTCTTC. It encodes CASSFRPLERLGEQFF.